This T cell receptor (beta chain) was profiled in a study of T cells after yellow fever vaccination (dated by TCRdb to 2018 to 2020). The study in broad terms: Libraries from fractions with low cell numbers were prepared with the SMART-Seq v4 Ultra Low Input RNA kit. To follow T-cell clones before and after both primary and booster YFV17D yellow fever vaccination, bulk TCR alpha and beta repertoires underwent longitudinal sequencing. Two healthy male donors made up the cohort, one aged 18 to 29 years and the other aged 30 to 40 years. Blood samples were taken at several timepoints before and after primary and secondary immunization, and bulk PBMC replicates and cell subsets were isolated.

According to the study, the label for this sample's treatment or condition signals: live attenuated yellow fever vaccine strain. At every blood-draw timepoint, two biological replicates of bulk PBMCs were collected. A standard Ficoll-Paque protocol was used to isolate PBMCs from peripheral blood. TriZol was used to extract RNA from bulk PBMCs, from CD4 and CD8 fractions, and from dextramer-positive and dextramer-negative fractions. Sequencing took place on an Illumina NovaSeq 6000. Synthesis of TCR cDNA relied on 5'RACE template switching, a step that introduced a universal primer site along with unique molecular identifiers. Priming of cDNA synthesis was performed from both the TCR alpha and TCR beta constant segments. Two PCR steps were used to amplify libraries, with sample barcodes and sequencing adapters being added in the second step. Sequencing of libraries was done on Illumina HiSeq 2500 (2x100 bp) or NovaSeq (2x150 bp). Regarding the original processing steps: Reads were demultiplexed and collapsed into UMI consensus sequences with MIGEC, and V(D)J alignment was performed with MiXCR. Clonotypes responding to the vaccine were identified with edgeR on replicate PBMC samples, with the criteria of FDR below 0.01 and a log2 fold change above 5 up to day 15. Each bulk clonotype received a CD4 or CD8 identity based on whether the sequenced CD4 or CD8 repertoire contained that clonotype at higher abundance. TCRdb trimmed the raw reads at Q25, called clones with MiXCR and kept productive beta chains. Records with the same CDR3 protein are collapsed into one entry carrying the most frequent genes and DNA. V and J calls and clone size were set by TCRdb, not the authors. The sample yields 350,000 to 450,000 distinct CDR3 sequences; around a sixth were counted once. Roughly a sixth of the sample is taken by the ten largest.

Study-wide conclusions, independent of this receptor: Compared with the primary T-cell response, the secondary T-cell response was faster but weaker, reaching its peak on day 5 rather than on day 15. Because the study included only a couple of donors, the extent to which the findings can be generalized is limited. Most clones expanded after primary vaccination were re-detected after the booster (approximately 96% of CD4 and 88% of CD8), suggesting broad memory maintenance. Computational filtering was needed because FACS-sorted repertoires could contain abundant contaminating clonotypes from the bulk population. A small fraction of clonotypes appeared in both the CD4 and CD8 compartments, likely as a result of convergent recombination.

The sample holds a few counts of this clonotype. Its antigen is unknown. Base qualities are not recorded, but no much larger clone differs from it by a single base. Sequencing was performed on PBMCs, taken before the yellow fever booster vaccination. The sequence was collected from a man aged 18 to 30 who received the YFV17D yellow fever vaccine.

The DNA is as follows: TGTGCCAGCTCACCCGGGACGGCCCCAGATACGCAGTATTTT. It is translated as CASSPGTAPDTQYF. The receptor chain draws on TRBV18 and TRBJ2-3, with the D call perhaps TRBD1 or TRBD2, each one matching 5 bases. Trimming removed 3 bases from V and 4 bases from J, leaving 11 bases between the germline ends. The CDR3, cysteine through phenylalanine, is 14 amino acids long. This entry keeps only the CDR3 DNA: 42 bases, framed from base 1. CDR1 and CDR2 are drawn from the germline V gene: KGHSH, LQKENI.